The 13 T cell receptor beta chains below come from one sample, sequenced in a study of blood T cells in healthy people across ages. For the second PCR, which ran for roughly 7 to 11 cycles, a sample-barcoded 5' primer and a J-beta primer mix were used. MiXCR, applied by TCRdb to the 5' RACE reads, yields one record per CDR3 protein. The sample holds roughly 700,000 distinct CDR3 sequences; 20% to 25% are singletons and the top ten take roughly a tenth. These data were also filed under a second study, of T cells of mothers and their children.

The sequenced sample consisted of blood. All receptors derive from a boy under 18 in good health.

Comment on this clonotype: An end of the junction differs from the germline gene, which may be a read error. J is TRBJ1-2 and V is TRBV19; D not certain. The germline CDR1 and CDR2 sequences are LNHDA and SQIVND (reference sequence). CDR3 length: 15 amino acids. The DNA of the CDR3 is TGCGCCAGTAGTAAAGGCGACTTTGGCGTCTATGGCTACACCTTC. It is translated as CASSKGDFGVYGYTF.

The rearrangement joins TRBV4-3 to TRBJ2-5; D might be TRBD1 (5 bases). Between the trimmed V and J ends, which lost 1 base and 7 bases, there was a span of 13 bases. The CDR3 extends over 14 amino acids. Germline V gene sequence: CDR1 LGHNA, CDR2 YSLEER. CDR3 sequence reads: CASSQGTGDGTQYF. The CDR3 DNA follows: TGCGCCAGCAGCCAAGGAACAGGTGACGGGACCCAGTACTTC.

This clonotype was seen a few times. The J gene is TRBJ1-4, the V gene TRBV11-2, with D uncertain. Germline lookup yields CDR1 SGHAT and CDR2 FQNNGV. The ends were cut back, 0 bases at V and 7 bases at J, with 21 bases in the middle. This CDR3 spans 18 amino acids. Written as DNA, the CDR3 is TGTGCCAGCAGCTTAGATCTAAAAATCCTCGAGTGGGGTGAAAAACTGTTTTTT. It encodes CASSLDLKILEWGEKLFF.

The rearrangement joins TRBV20-1 to TRBJ1-2; perhaps TRBD1 as D (6 bases). CDR1 and CDR2 (germline): DFQATT, SNEGSKA (reference sequence). This CDR3 comprises 13 residues. V lost 0 bases and J lost 8, with 13 bases in between. CDR3 sequence reads: CSARDRGGSGYTF. For the CDR3, the DNA is TGCAGTGCTAGAGATCGAGGGGGTAGCGGCTACACCTTC.

About this clonotype: An end of the junction differs from the germline gene, which may be a read error. The chain carries TRBV5-1 and TRBJ1-2; D is possibly TRBD1 (5 bases). Germline values: CDR1 SGHRS, CDR2 YFSETQ. CDR3 length: 15 amino acids. The CDR3 reads CASSLTGSSNYGHTF. The CDR3 DNA reads as TGCGCCAGCAGCTTAACAGGCTCCTCTAACTATGGCCACACCTTC.

This clonotype was detected only a few times. The V and J genes are TRBV6-5 and TRBJ2-5; 7 nucleotides match TRBD1. V was clipped by 6 bases and J by 5 bases; unmatched bases: 6. CDR1 and CDR2 (germline): MNHEY, SVGAGI. CDR3 length: 13 amino acids. CDR3 residues: CASREQGRETQYF. As DNA, the CDR3 is TGTGCCAGCAGAGAACAGGGGCGGGAGACCCAGTACTTC.

In this sample, this clonotype turned up a few times. The V and J genes are TRBV20-1 and TRBJ2-7; 9 positions match TRBD2. Germline values: CDR1 DFQATT, CDR2 SNEGSKA (reference sequence). The CDR3 is 18 amino acids. J gave up 3 bases and V 6 bases, and 21 bases lay outside the gene matches. CDR3 sequence reads: CSADRWSGGSKMGYEQYF. Written as DNA, the CDR3 is TGCAGTGCCGATCGCTGGAGCGGGGGGTCCAAAATGGGCTACGAGCAGTACTTC.

The chain employs TRBV20-1 and TRBJ1-1; D may be TRBD1 (6 bases). This CDR3 has 14 amino acids. CDR1 and CDR2 (germline): DFQATT, SNEGSKA (reference sequence). The germline V and J ends were trimmed by 6 bases and 1 base, with 15 bases remaining between them. Here the CDR3 DNA reads TGCAGTGCCCGTCCGGGGGGCGGGAACACTGAAGCTTTCTTT. This sequence encodes CSARPGGGNTEAFF.

The chain joins TRBV12-3 or TRBV12-4 to TRBJ2-3, with TRBD2 matching 10 bases. J was trimmed by 3 bases and V by 5 bases; bases with no gene match: 14. The length of the CDR3 is 18 residues. DNA for the CDR3: TGTGCCAGCAGTCCAGGAGGGCTAGCGGGAGATGTGACAGATACGCAGTATTTT. It translates to CASSPGGLAGDVTDTQYF.

The chain employs TRBV29-1 and TRBJ1-1; a weak D match, TRBD1 (6 bases). Germline CDR1 reads SQVTM; CDR2 reads ANQGSEA. The CDR3 runs 13 residues. Trimming pared 1 base from V and 8 bases from J, leaving 14 bases between. Here the CDR3 DNA reads TGCAGCGTTGAAGGCCCTACAGGGAGGGAAGCTTTCTTT. It yields the protein CSVEGPTGREAFF.

Details on this clonotype: At one of its ends the junction is not consistent with the germline gene, which may arise from a read error. The chain couples TRBV7-8 to TRBJ2-1, with D perhaps TRBD1 or TRBD2 (6 bases each). Germline assignment: CDR1 SGHVS and CDR2 FQNEAQ. CDR3 size: 16 residues. In nucleotides, the CDR3 is TGTGCCAGCAGCTTAGGAGGGGGGAGGTCCTACAATGCGCAGTTCTTC. This encodes CASSLGGGRSYNAQFF.

This chain connects TRBV5-1 to TRBJ1-6; 7 bases map to TRBD1. Per the germline V gene, CDR1 is SGHRS and CDR2 is YFSETQ. With 0 bases clipped from V and 7 bases from J, the junction kept 13 bases outside the gene matches. The CDR3 runs to 18 residues. The CDR3 spells CASSLEGVNRGFNSPLHF. The CDR3 coding sequence is TGCGCCAGCAGCTTGGAGGGGGTAAACAGGGGCTTCAATTCACCCCTCCACTTT.

Turning to this clonotype: Possible read error: a much larger clone is one base away. The chain carries TRBV7-3 and TRBJ2-7, with D possibly TRBD2 on 5 matching bases. This CDR3 has 14 residues. CDR1 is SGHTA, CDR2 FQGTGA, per germline. Trimming shortened V by 5 bases and J by 0 bases, and 11 bases separated the two germline ends. In nucleotides, the CDR3 is TGTGCCAGCAGCCCCCTCAGCGGCTCCTACGAGCAGTACTTC. It codes for CASSPLSGSYEQYF.